This is a list of T cell receptor beta chains from one sample in a study of cytomegalovirus exposure and HLA in healthy donors. Assay used: immunoSEQ multiplex PCR; TCRdb lists only in-frame clones, some missing. Here the sample spans around 150,000 clones, approximately 77% being singletons. Sample: PBMCs. The origin of the receptors is a middle-aged man in good health and CMV-seropositive. Each CDR3 is given with its conserved first and last residue. The D gene is left open where the match is weak. Clone sizes are given selectively: once, few, many, or a class where the clone is expanded.

abundance,d_gene,v_gene,j_gene,CDR3nt,CDR3aa
NA,NA,TRBV27,TRBJ1-1,TGTGCCAGCAGTTTAGGGCGGGGGGCTGGAACTGAAGCTTTCTTT,CASSLGRGAGTEAFF
NA,TRBD1,TRBV2,TRBJ2-6,TGTGCCAGCAGAGTACAGGGGATTGAGGCCAACGTCCTGACTTTC,CASRVQGIEANVLTF
once,TRBD1,TRBV9,TRBJ1-6,TGTGCCAGCAGCGTCTCAGGACAGGGGGTGAATTCACCCCTCCACTTT,CASSVSGQGVNSPLHF
once,NA,TRBV4-2,TRBJ1-2,TGTGCCAGCAGCCAAGATCTGTATGGCTACACCTTC,CASSQDLYGYTF
once,NA,TRBV6-1,TRBJ1-2,TGTGCCAGCAGTGCATTGTATGGCTACACCTTC,CASSALYGYTF
NA,NA,TRBV5-4,TRBJ1-1,TGTGCCAGCAGCTTGGCGGCGGGGAACACTGAAGCTTTCTTT,CASSLAAGNTEAFF
NA,TRBD1,TRBV7-2,TRBJ1-2,TGTGCCAGCAGCTCCGGACAGGTGGGCTATGGCTACACCTTC,CASSSGQVGYGYTF
NA,TRBD1,TRBV19,TRBJ1-6,TGTGCCAGTAGCTCGACAGGGGGGCATTCACCCCTCCACTTT,CASSSTGGHSPLHF
NA,NA,TRBV19,TRBJ1-3,TGTGCCAGCCAAACAGTGAGCTCTGGAAACACCATATATTTT,CASQTVSSGNTIYF
NA,NA,TRBV6-1,TRBJ1-2,TGTGCCAGCAGCCCTTTTGACGGGGGGGTCTATGGCTACACCTTC,CASSPFDGGVYGYTF
NA,NA,TRBV27,TRBJ1-5,TGTGCCAGCAGTTTATCAAGGGGGAATCAGCCCCAGCATTTT,CASSLSRGNQPQHF
NA,TRBD2,TRBV27,TRBJ2-1,TGTGCCAGCAGCCCCATTTTGGGAAGTAGCGGGGGGAGCGCCTACAATGAGCAGTTCTTC,CASSPILGSSGGSAYNEQFF
few,TRBD1,TRBV29-1,TRBJ1-1,TGCAGCGTTGGGGGGACAGGGGGAGGCACCTATGAAGCTTTCTTT,CSVGGTGGGTYEAFF
NA,NA,TRBV7-9,TRBJ1-3,TGTGCCAGCAGCCGATCCAGTCACGGAAACACCATATATTTT,CASSRSSHGNTIYF
NA,NA,TRBV4-2,TRBJ1-1,TGTGCCAGCAGCCAAGCGGGGGGATTGAACACTGAAGCTTTCTTT,CASSQAGGLNTEAFF
NA,TRBD2,TRBV10-1,TRBJ2-2,TGCGCCAGCAGGGGGGGGGAAACCGGGGAGCTGTTTTTT,CASRGGETGELFF
NA,NA,TRBV7-2,TRBJ1-1,TGTGCCAGCAGCGTGGGGCGGCAGCCGAACACTGAAGCTTTCTTT,CASSVGRQPNTEAFF